This T cell receptor beta chain derives from a study of blood T cell repertoires in COVID-19. Study as a whole: Some COVID-19 samples were acute and others convalescent; all came from the United States, Italy and Spain. The cDNA or gDNA used as material had been derived from T cells, B-cell-depleted T cells, or PBMCs.

The CDR3 is 13 residues long. Germline CDR1 reads MGHRA; CDR2 reads YSYEKL. Trimming removed 4 bases from V and 3 bases from J; junction bases left unmatched: 1. Data came from immunoSEQ multiplex PCR; TCRdb stores just in-frame clones and leaves some out. The sample has about 16,000 clones; about nine tenths are singletons. What was sequenced was peripheral blood. The chain employs TRBV4-1 and TRBJ2-5, with TRBD1 matching over 8 bases. The clonotype originates from a man older than 75 with acute or convalescent COVID-19. The CDR3: CASSLTGEETQYF. CDR3 DNA sequence: TGCGCCAGCAGCCTGACAGGGGAAGAGACCCAGTACTTC.